This paragraph reports one T cell receptor beta chain. This entry is derived from a study of beta chain features in type 1 diabetes. The entirety of the isolated RNA underwent reverse transcription, so expressed TCRB transcripts were sequenced. Data came from immunoSEQ multiplex PCR; TCRdb stores just in-frame clones and leaves some out. This sample has under 900,000 clones, with under 20% found just once. Purity of each sorted population was above 98%. Specimen: naive CD4+ T cells from blood. This TCR derives from a woman between 18 and 30 years old in good health.

DNA for the CDR3: TGTGCCAGCAGTCCGTACAGGGACCCCTATGGCTACACCTTC. It encodes CASSPYRDPYGYTF. J is TRBJ1-2 and V is TRBV2; a weak D match, TRBD1 (6 bases). Germline assignment: CDR1 SNHLY and CDR2 FYNNEI. Trimming shortened V by 5 bases and J by 4 bases, and 14 bases separated the two germline ends. The CDR3 length is 14 residues.